Listed here is a single T cell receptor (beta chain). Its antigen is undetermined. Germline CDR1 is SNHLY and CDR2 is FYNNEI. The CDR3 consists of 14 residues. V gave up 7 bases and J gave up 6 bases; unmatched junction bases: 5. Sequencing used immunoSEQ multiplex PCR; TCRdb keeps in-frame clones, though not all of them. Of 44,000 or so clones listed, 90% to 95% were seen once; the top ten hold 7% to 9%. These data belong to a study of T cells in tuberculosis. Study results and caveats: Smaller distances to GMM-specific TCRs suggested their expansion in active tuberculosis. Active tuberculosis patients had shorter CDR3-alpha; the beta difference was nonsignificant. Active tuberculosis cases were adults; controls were adolescents.

The chain recombines TRBV2 with TRBJ2-2; 10 nucleotides line up with TRBD1. The clonotype was recovered from a donor aged 5 to 30 with latent tuberculosis or without tuberculosis infection. What was sequenced was PBMCs. Here the CDR3 reads CASIPGQGPGELFF. The CDR3 bases are TGTGCCAGCATTCCGGGACAGGGGCCCGGGGAGCTGTTTTTT.